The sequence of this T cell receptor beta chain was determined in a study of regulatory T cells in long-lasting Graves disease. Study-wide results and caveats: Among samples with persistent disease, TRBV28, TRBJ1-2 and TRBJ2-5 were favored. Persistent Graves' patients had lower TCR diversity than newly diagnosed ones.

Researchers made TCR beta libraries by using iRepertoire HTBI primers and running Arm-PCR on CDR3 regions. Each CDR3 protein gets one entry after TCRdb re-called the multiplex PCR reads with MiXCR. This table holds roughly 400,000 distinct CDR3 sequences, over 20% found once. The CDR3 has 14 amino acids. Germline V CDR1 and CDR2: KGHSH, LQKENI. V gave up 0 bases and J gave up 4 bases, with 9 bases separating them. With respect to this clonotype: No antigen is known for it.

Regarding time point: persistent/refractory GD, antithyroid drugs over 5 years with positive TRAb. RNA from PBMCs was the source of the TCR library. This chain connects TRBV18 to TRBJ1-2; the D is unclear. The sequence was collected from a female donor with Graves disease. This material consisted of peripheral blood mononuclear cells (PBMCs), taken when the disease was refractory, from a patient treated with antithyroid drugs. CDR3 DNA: TGTGCCAGCTCACCACCCCCGGATCTCTATGGCTACACCTTC. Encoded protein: CASSPPPDLYGYTF.